These 3 T cell receptor beta chains were sequenced from one sample in a study of T cells in Graves' hyperthyroidism and ophthalmopathy (dated by TCRdb to the late 2010s). Library creation used multiplex PCR. TCRdb names Illumina HiSeq 2000 as the instrument used. The TCR beta CDR3 regions were amplified from the RNA transcripts. For the first round of RT-PCR on the TCR CDR3, the HTBI primer set was used together with the Qiagen OneStep RT-PCR kit. TCRdb redid the processing of the public reads, applying fastp at Q25 and MiXCR, and retained in-frame beta chains. For every CDR3 protein sequence, its rows merge into one entry that carries the most common genes and DNA. The sample includes about half a million distinct CDR3 sequences, with roughly 20% observed a single time. Clones ranked in the top ten supply more than 20% of the sample. Sequences were obtained from blood. These receptors all stem from a man younger than 35 with Graves' hyperthyroidism.

This clonotype was picked up many times. The chain is built from TRBV12-3 or TRBV12-4 and TRBJ2-4; D might be TRBD1 (6 bases). Trimming removed 0 bases at V and 4 bases at J, with 13 bases between. CDR3 length equals 16 residues. The chain's CDR3 is CASSLARGYAKNIQYF. The CDR3 coding sequence is TGTGCCAGCAGTTTAGCGAGGGGGTACGCAAAAAACATTCAGTACTTC.

The V call is TRBV28, the J call TRBJ1-5; a possible D gene is TRBD1 (5 bases). The V end was cut by 4 bases, the J end by 7 bases, with 17 bases between. Germline V gene data show CDR1 as MDHEN and CDR2 as SYDVKM. This CDR3 comprises 15 residues. The CDR3 loop is CASSSTSGWGQPQHF. CDR3 DNA sequence: TGTGCCAGCAGTTCCACATCAGGGTGGGGGCAGCCCCAGCATTTT.

The table lists this clonotype with many counts. V is TRBV20-1 and J is TRBJ2-7, with a weak D call TRBD1 (5 bases). CDR1 is DFQATT and CDR2 is SNEGSKA in the germline V gene (reference sequence). The V and J ends lost 6 bases and 3 bases respectively, with 18 bases between them. The CDR3 runs 14 residues. CDR3 nucleotide sequence: TGCAGTGCCACCGGGCACCTAAGGGGCTACGAGCAGTACTTC. Protein product: CSATGHLRGYEQYF.